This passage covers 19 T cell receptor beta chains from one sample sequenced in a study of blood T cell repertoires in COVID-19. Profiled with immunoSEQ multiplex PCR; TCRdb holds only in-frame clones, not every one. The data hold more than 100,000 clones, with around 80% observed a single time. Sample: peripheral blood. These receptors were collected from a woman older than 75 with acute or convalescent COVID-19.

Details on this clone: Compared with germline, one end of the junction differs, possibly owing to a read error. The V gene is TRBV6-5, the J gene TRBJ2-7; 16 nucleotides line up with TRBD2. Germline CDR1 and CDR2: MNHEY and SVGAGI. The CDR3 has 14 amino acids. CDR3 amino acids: CASSPTGLAGGPHF. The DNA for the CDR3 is TGTGCCAGCAGTCCCACGGGACTAGCGGGAGGGCCGCACTTC.

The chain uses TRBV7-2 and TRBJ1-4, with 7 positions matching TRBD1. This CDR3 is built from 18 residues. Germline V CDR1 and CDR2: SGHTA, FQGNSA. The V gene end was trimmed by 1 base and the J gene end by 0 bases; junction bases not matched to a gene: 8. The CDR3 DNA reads TGTGCCAGCAGCTTAGTGGCAGGGGGTGTTGCAACTAATGAAAAACTGTTTTTT. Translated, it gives CASSLVAGGVATNEKLFF.

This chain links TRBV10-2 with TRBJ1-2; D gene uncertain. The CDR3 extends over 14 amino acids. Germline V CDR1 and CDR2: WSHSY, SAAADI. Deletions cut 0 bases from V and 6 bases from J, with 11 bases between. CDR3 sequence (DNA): TGCGCCAGCAGTGAGTCGTCCTGGGGAGATGGCTACACCTTC. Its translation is CASSESSWGDGYTF.

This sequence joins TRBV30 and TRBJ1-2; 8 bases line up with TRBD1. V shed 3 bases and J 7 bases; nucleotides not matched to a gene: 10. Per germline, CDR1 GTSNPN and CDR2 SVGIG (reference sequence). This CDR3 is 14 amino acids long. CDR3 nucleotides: TGTGCCTGGAGCGTATTGACAGGGGTGGTTGGCTACACCTTC. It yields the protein CAWSVLTGVVGYTF.

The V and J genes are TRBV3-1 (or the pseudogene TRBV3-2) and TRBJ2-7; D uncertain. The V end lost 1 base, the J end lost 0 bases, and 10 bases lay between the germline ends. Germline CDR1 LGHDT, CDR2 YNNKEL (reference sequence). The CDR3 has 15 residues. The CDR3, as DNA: TGTGCCAGCAGCCAAGGCCTAGGTAGCTCCTACGAGCAGTACTTC. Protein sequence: CASSQGLGSSYEQYF.

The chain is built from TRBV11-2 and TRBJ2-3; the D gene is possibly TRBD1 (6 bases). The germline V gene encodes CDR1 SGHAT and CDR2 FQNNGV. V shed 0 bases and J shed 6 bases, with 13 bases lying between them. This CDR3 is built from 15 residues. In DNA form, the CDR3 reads TGTGCCAGCAGCTTAGAGGGGGCCAGGCGGGATACGCAGTATTTT. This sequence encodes CASSLEGARRDTQYF.

This CDR3 reads CASSPPGRNEQYF. The CDR3 coding sequence is TGTGCCAGTAGTCCCCCGGGTCGCAACGAGCAGTACTTC. V usage is TRBV19 and J usage is TRBJ2-7, with D unresolved. The germline gives CDR1 LNHDA, CDR2 SQIVND (reference sequence). The CDR3 length is 13 residues. Trimming removed 5 bases at V and 5 bases at J, with 13 bases between.

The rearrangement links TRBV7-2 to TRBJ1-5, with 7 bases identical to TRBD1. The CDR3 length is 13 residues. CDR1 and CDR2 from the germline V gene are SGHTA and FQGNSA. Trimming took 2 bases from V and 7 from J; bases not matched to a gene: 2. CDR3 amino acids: CASSLQGGQPQHF. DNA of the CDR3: TGTGCCAGCAGCTTACAGGGGGGCCAGCCCCAGCATTTT.

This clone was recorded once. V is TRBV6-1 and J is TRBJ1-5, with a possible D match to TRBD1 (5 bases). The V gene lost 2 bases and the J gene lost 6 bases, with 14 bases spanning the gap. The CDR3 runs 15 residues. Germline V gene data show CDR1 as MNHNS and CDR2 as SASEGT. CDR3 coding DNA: TGTGCCAGCAGTGAATCGCAGGGTACCGGTCAGCCCCAGCATTTT. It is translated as CASSESQGTGQPQHF.

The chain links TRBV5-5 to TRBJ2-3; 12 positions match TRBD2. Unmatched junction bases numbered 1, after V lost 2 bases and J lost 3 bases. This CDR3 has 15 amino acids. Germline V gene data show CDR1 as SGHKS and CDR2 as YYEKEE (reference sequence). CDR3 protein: CASSFGLAGTDTQYF. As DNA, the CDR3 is TGTGCCAGCAGCTTCGGACTAGCGGGGACAGATACGCAGTATTTT.

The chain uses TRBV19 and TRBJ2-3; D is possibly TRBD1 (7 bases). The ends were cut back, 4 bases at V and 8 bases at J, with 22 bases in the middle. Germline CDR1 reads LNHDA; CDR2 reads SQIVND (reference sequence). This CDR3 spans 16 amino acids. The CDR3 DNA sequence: TGTGCCAGTAGTACGTCTCGCCAGGGGGGTTTGGGTACGCAGTATTTT. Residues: CASSTSRQGGLGTQYF.

CDR3: CASSPRVSENTGELFF. As DNA, the CDR3 is TGTGCCAGCAGCCCACGGGTCTCGGAGAACACCGGGGAGCTGTTTTTT. The chain couples TRBV7-2 to TRBJ2-2; D is unclear. This CDR3 is 16 amino acids long. The V gene's germline CDR1 is SGHTA and CDR2 FQGNSA. V lost 5 bases and J lost 1, with 14 bases in between. The full variable domain, with the rest looked up from reference TRBV7-2 and TRBJ2-2, is GAGVSQSPSNKVTEKGKDVELRCDPISGHTALYWYRQSLGQGLEFLIYFQGNSAPDKSGLPSDRFSAERTGGSVSTLTIQRTQQEDSAVYLCASSPRVSENTGELFFGEGSRLTVL.

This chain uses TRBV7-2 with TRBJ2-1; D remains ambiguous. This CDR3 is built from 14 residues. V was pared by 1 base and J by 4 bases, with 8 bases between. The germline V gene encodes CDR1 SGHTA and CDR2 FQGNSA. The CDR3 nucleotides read TGTGCCAGCAGCTTAGGGTCCGGTTACAATGAGCAGTTCTTC. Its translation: CASSLGSGYNEQFF.

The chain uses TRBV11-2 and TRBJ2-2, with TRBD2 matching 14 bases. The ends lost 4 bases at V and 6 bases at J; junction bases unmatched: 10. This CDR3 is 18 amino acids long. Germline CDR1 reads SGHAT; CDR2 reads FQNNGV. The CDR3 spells CASSWTRLAGGRAGELFF. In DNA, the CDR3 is TGTGCCAGCAGCTGGACGCGACTAGCGGGGGGGCGGGCCGGGGAGCTGTTTTTT.

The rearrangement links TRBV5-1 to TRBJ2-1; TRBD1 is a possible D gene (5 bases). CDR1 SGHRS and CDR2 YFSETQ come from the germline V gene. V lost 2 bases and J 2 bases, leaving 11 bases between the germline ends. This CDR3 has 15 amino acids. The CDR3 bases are TGCGCCAGCAGCTTAGTTCAGGGCCCCTACAATGAGCAGTTCTTC. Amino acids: CASSLVQGPYNEQFF.

The CDR3 region has the DNA TGTGCCAGCAGGAAGGGGGAGTTTGGGATAGCTGAAGCTTTCTTT. Its protein is CASRKGEFGIAEAFF. The chain uses TRBV2 and TRBJ1-1; the D gene is possibly TRBD1 (6 bases). Germline CDR1 reads SNHLY; CDR2 reads FYNNEI. V was shortened by 6 bases and J by 6 bases, with 20 bases between the two germline ends. The CDR3 extends over 15 amino acids.

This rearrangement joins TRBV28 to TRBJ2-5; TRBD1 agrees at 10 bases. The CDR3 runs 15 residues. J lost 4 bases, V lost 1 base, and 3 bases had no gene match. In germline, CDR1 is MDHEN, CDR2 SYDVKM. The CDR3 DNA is TGTGCCAGCAGTTTATTTGGACAGGGGGGAGAGACCCAGTACTTC. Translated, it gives CASSLFGQGGETQYF.

CDR3 protein: CASSRDRNTEAFF. CDR3 bases: TGTGCCAGCAGCAGAGACAGGAACACTGAAGCTTTCTTT. V usage is TRBV11-1 and J usage is TRBJ1-1; perhaps TRBD1 as D (5 bases). Trimming removed 5 bases at V and 1 base at J, with 8 bases between. The CDR3 has 13 residues. Germline assignment: CDR1 SGHAT and CDR2 FQDESV (reference sequence).

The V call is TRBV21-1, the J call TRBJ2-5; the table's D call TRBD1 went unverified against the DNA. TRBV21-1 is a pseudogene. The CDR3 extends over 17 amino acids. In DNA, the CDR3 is TGTGCCAGCAGTCCCGCGTGGACAGGGGGCGTTAGGGAGACCCAGTACTTC. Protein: CASSPAWTGGVRETQYF.